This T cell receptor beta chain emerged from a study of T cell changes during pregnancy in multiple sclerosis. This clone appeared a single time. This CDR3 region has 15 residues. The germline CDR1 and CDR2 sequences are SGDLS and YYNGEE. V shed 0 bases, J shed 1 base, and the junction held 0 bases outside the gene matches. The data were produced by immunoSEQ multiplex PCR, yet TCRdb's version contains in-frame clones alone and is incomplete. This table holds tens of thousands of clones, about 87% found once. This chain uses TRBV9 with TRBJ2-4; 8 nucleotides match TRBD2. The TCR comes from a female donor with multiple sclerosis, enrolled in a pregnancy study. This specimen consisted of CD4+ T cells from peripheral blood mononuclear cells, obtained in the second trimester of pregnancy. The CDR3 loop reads CASSVASGAKNIQYF. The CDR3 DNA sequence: TGTGCCAGCAGCGTAGCTAGCGGGGCCAAAAACATTCAGTACTTC.